This entry features one T cell receptor (beta chain) sequence. The sample is drawn from a study of cytomegalovirus exposure and HLA in healthy donors. V was cut by 4 bases and J by 1 base, with 10 bases left in between. Germline CDR1 and CDR2: GTSNPN and SVGIG (reference sequence). This CDR3 is 13 amino acids long. The PCR employed 60 Vbeta primers together with 13 Jbeta primers. As originally analysed: Later, 65 million to 90 million unique TCR beta chains were counted in an analysis, and roughly 11 million of them were shared. Method: immunoSEQ multiplex PCR; TCRdb's copy keeps in-frame clones and lacks some. V, J and clone size derive from that table, while D and trimming were established from the DNA sequence. The data show 150,000 to 200,000 clones, with around 80% seen just once and roughly 7.1% held by the top ten.

V is TRBV30 and J is TRBJ2-5; maybe TRBD2 (5 bases). The receptor comes from a middle-aged woman in good health and CMV-seropositive. Material for sequencing was PBMCs. The CDR3 loop reads CAWTRTAQETQYF. The CDR3, as DNA: TGTGCCTGGACTCGGACTGCCCAAGAGACCCAGTACTTC.